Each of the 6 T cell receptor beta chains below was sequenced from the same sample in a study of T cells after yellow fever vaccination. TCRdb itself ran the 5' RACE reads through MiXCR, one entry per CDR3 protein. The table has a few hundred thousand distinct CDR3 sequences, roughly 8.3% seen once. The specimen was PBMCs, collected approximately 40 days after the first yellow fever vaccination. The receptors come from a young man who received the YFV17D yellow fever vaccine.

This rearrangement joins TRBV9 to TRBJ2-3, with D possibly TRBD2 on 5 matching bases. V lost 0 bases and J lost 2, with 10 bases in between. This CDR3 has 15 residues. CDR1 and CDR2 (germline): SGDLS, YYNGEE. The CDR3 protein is CASSVASINTDTQYF. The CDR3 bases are TGTGCCAGCAGCGTAGCTAGCATCAACACAGATACGCAGTATTTT.

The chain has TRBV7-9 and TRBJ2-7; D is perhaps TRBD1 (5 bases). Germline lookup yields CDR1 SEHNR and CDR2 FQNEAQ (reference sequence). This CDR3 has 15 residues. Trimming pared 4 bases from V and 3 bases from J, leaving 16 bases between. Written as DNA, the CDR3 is TGTGCCAGCAGCTCGGACAAGACTTCCCACTACGAGCAGTACTTC. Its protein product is CASSSDKTSHYEQYF.

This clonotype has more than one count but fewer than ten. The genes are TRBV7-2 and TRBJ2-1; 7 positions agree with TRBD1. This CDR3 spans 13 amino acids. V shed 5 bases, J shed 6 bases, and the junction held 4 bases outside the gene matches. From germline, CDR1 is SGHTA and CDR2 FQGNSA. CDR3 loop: CASSRGRGNEQFF. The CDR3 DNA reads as TGTGCCAGCAGCAGGGGGCGCGGCAATGAGCAGTTCTTC. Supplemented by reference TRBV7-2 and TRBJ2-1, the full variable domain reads GAGVSQSPSNKVTEKGKDVELRCDPISGHTALYWYRQSLGQGLEFLIYFQGNSAPDKSGLPSDRFSAERTGGSVSTLTIQRTQQEDSAVYLCASSRGRGNEQFFGPGTRLTVL.

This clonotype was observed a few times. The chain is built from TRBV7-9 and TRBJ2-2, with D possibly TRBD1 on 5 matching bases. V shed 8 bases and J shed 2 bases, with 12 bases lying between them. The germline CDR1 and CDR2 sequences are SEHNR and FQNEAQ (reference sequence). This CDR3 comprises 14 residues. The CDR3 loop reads CASGRTSNTGELFF. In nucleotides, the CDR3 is TGTGCCAGCGGACGGACATCCAACACCGGGGAGCTGTTTTTT.

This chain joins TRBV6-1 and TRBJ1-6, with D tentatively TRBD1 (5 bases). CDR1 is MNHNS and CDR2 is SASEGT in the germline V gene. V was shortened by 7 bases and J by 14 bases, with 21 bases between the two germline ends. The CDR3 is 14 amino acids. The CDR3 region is CASIPSPGDLSLHF. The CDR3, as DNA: TGTGCCAGCATCCCCTCGCCGGGGGATTTATCCCTCCACTTT.

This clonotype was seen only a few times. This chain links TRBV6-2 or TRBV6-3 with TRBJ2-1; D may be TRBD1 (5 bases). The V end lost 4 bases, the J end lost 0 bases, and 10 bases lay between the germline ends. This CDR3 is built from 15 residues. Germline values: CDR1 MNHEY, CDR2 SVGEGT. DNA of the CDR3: TGTGCCAGCAGTTCATGGACACGCTCCTACAATGAGCAGTTCTTC. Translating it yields CASSSWTRSYNEQFF.